This TCR beta chain was identified during a study of early T cells in non-severe SARS-CoV-2 infection. Overall study: Bulk RNA taken from unsorted whole blood was sequenced, leaving chains unpaired. Study-wide points: The matching step, a VDJdb search, favored anti-spike CD8 responses and missed private and CD4 specificities.

Points on this clonotype: Antigen specificity is unknown.

The V end lost 6 bases, the J end lost 3 bases, and 8 bases lay between the germline ends. Per the germline V gene, CDR1 is SQVTM and CDR2 is ANQGSEA. The CDR3 loop spans 11 amino acids. Separate cDNA molecules each had unique molecular identifiers attached to them. One entry per CDR3 protein, called by TCRdb with MiXCR from the 5' RACE reads. The repertoire holds about 83,000 distinct CDR3 sequences, with roughly 15% as singletons. Specimen: whole blood. The chain combines TRBV29-1 with TRBJ1-2, with unresolved D. The clonotype was recovered from an adult who was a healthcare worker with PCR-confirmed SARS-CoV-2 infection or an uninfected control (not recorded which). The DNA for the CDR3 is TGCAGCGTGATTTGGGACTATGGCTACACCTTC. Residues: CSVIWDYGYTF.